These T cell receptor beta chains were read from a single sample in a study of blood T cell repertoires in COVID-19. Libraries were prepared by immunoSEQ multiplex PCR; TCRdb keeps only in-frame clonotypes and omits some of them. This sample carries about 190,000 clones, roughly 89% of them seen once, and the ten largest clones take around 7%. Sequencing used peripheral blood. The receptors originated from a man aged 35 to 55 with acute or convalescent COVID-19. CDR3s leave out the opening cysteine and the closing phenylalanine or tryptophan. The listing skips clone size in some rows; elsewhere it reads once, few, many or a size class.

clone_size: -
v_call: TRBV2
j_call: TRBJ1-2
cdr3_length: 16
cdr3_aa: ASSAFRGGGIANYGYT

clone_size: -
v_call: TRBV3-1/TRBV3-2
j_call: TRBJ2-7
cdr3_length: 13
cdr3_aa: ASSHDRGRAYEQY

clone_size: -
v_call: TRBV2
j_call: TRBJ1-1
cdr3_length: 12
cdr3_aa: ASSGQGGGTEAF

clone_size: -
v_call: TRBV19
j_call: TRBJ2-3
cdr3_length: 12
cdr3_aa: ASSGQGVADTQY

clone_size: once
v_call: TRBV14
j_call: TRBJ2-5
cdr3_length: 14
cdr3_aa: ASSQAHGTGGETQY

clone_size: -
v_call: TRBV9
j_call: TRBJ2-5
cdr3_length: 14
cdr3_aa: ASSVEGGAGGETQY

clone_size: -
v_call: TRBV29-1
j_call: TRBJ2-3
cdr3_length: 11
cdr3_aa: SVEKQGTDTQY

clone_size: -
v_call: TRBV30
j_call: TRBJ2-7
cdr3_length: 13
cdr3_aa: AWSGGGGPWYEQY

clone_size: once
v_call: TRBV12-3/TRBV12-4
j_call: TRBJ2-3
cdr3_length: 11
cdr3_aa: ASSWSGTDTQY

clone_size: -
v_call: TRBV5-6
j_call: TRBJ1-5
cdr3_length: 12
cdr3_aa: ASSLAGEGQPQH

clone_size: -
v_call: TRBV15
j_call: TRBJ2-7
cdr3_length: 15
cdr3_aa: ATSRDPPGQRYYEQY

clone_size: -
v_call: TRBV11-2
j_call: TRBJ2-7
cdr3_length: 12
cdr3_aa: ASSVTSGGYEQY

clone_size: -
v_call: TRBV5-1
j_call: TRBJ2-2
cdr3_length: 13
cdr3_aa: ASSSGGPNTGELF

clone_size: once
v_call: TRBV7-8
j_call: TRBJ1-2
cdr3_length: 12
cdr3_aa: ASSLERGNYGYT

clone_size: -
v_call: TRBV5-5
j_call: TRBJ2-7
cdr3_length: 11
cdr3_aa: ASSLRTAYEQY

clone_size: -
v_call: TRBV7-2
j_call: TRBJ1-4
cdr3_length: 14
cdr3_aa: ASSLAPGRGNEKLF

clone_size: -
v_call: TRBV7-9
j_call: TRBJ2-7
cdr3_length: 15
cdr3_aa: ASRPTYRGQSSYEQY

clone_size: -
v_call: TRBV24-1
j_call: TRBJ2-7
cdr3_length: 14
cdr3_aa: ATSAGQGAADYEQY

clone_size: -
v_call: TRBV28
j_call: TRBJ2-4
cdr3_length: 13
cdr3_aa: ASSGTGAAKNIQY

clone_size: once
v_call: TRBV5-5
j_call: TRBJ1-2
cdr3_length: 13
cdr3_aa: ASSLTVGLGYGYT

clone_size: once
v_call: TRBV19
j_call: TRBJ1-5
cdr3_length: 17
cdr3_aa: ASSIDFAGTAHSNQPQH

clone_size: -
v_call: TRBV19
j_call: TRBJ1-1
cdr3_length: 12
cdr3_aa: ASSIQGFGTEAF

clone_size: -
v_call: TRBV30
j_call: TRBJ2-7
cdr3_length: 14
cdr3_aa: AWSEGLAGISYEQY

clone_size: once
v_call: TRBV6-1
j_call: TRBJ2-1
cdr3_length: 13
cdr3_aa: ASSEFGQGVFEQF

clone_size: -
v_call: TRBV7-2
j_call: TRBJ2-7
cdr3_length: 12
cdr3_aa: ASSLVQGRYEQY

clone_size: once
v_call: TRBV2
j_call: TRBJ2-7
cdr3_length: 12
cdr3_aa: ASRWISSSYEQY

clone_size: -
v_call: TRBV2
j_call: TRBJ2-1
cdr3_length: 16
cdr3_aa: ASSDLGLGRGVYNEQF

clone_size: -
v_call: TRBV6-1
j_call: TRBJ2-1
cdr3_length: 15
cdr3_aa: ASSELPSGGSYNEQF

clone_size: -
v_call: TRBV27
j_call: TRBJ1-4
cdr3_length: 11
cdr3_aa: ASRRRVDEKLF

clone_size: -
v_call: TRBV4-2
j_call: TRBJ2-3
cdr3_length: 14
cdr3_aa: ASSPTTSGVTDTQY

clone_size: -
v_call: TRBV5-1
j_call: TRBJ1-2
cdr3_length: 11
cdr3_aa: ASSLEGAYGYT

clone_size: once
v_call: TRBV30
j_call: TRBJ2-5
cdr3_length: 11
cdr3_aa: AWSGRRGETQY

clone_size: once
v_call: TRBV5-4
j_call: TRBJ1-1
cdr3_length: 11
cdr3_aa: ASSLLPNTEAF

clone_size: -
v_call: TRBV28
j_call: TRBJ2-4
cdr3_length: 12
cdr3_aa: ASSHGAGFSIQY

clone_size: -
v_call: TRBV7-6
j_call: TRBJ2-2
cdr3_length: 15
cdr3_aa: ASSLPSGGLNTGELF

clone_size: -
v_call: TRBV25-1
j_call: TRBJ2-3
cdr3_length: 15
cdr3_aa: ASSHRSGGLRTDTQY

clone_size: -
v_call: TRBV9
j_call: TRBJ2-3
cdr3_length: 18
cdr3_aa: ASSPLAGGPLVLREQTQY

clone_size: -
v_call: TRBV4-1
j_call: TRBJ1-5
cdr3_length: 13
cdr3_aa: ASSQAGGDGQPQH

clone_size: few
v_call: TRBV29-1
j_call: TRBJ1-1
cdr3_length: 13
cdr3_aa: SVAPGQGMNTEAF

clone_size: -
v_call: TRBV6-1
j_call: TRBJ2-1
cdr3_length: 14
cdr3_aa: ASSEEAGTLYNEQF

clone_size: once
v_call: TRBV29-1
j_call: TRBJ1-6
cdr3_length: 11
cdr3_aa: SVAQTGNSPLH

clone_size: -
v_call: TRBV2
j_call: TRBJ1-1
cdr3_length: 9
cdr3_aa: ASRTGVEAF

clone_size: few
v_call: TRBV7-9
j_call: TRBJ1-3
cdr3_length: 11
cdr3_aa: ASSFGGGNTIY

clone_size: once
v_call: TRBV24-1
j_call: TRBJ2-3
cdr3_length: 13
cdr3_aa: ATSDFPSGADTQY

clone_size: -
v_call: TRBV5-1
j_call: TRBJ2-2
cdr3_length: 14
cdr3_aa: ASSLLPSSDTGELF